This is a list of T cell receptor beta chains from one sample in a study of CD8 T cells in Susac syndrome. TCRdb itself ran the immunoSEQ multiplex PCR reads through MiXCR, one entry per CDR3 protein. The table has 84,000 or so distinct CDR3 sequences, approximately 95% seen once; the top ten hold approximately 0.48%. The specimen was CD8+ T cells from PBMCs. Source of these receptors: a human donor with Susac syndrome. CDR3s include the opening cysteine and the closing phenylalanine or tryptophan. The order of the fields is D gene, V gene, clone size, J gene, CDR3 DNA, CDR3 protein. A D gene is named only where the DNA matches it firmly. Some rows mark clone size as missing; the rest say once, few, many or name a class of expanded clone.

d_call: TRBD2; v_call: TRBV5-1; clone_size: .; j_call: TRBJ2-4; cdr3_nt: TGCGCCGGGGGGGGAGAAAGCATTCAGTACTTC; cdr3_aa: CAGGGESIQYF
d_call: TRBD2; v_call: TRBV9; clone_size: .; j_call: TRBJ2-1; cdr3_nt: TGTGCCAGCAGCGATGGGACTAGCGGGAGGGCCTTGAACAATGAGCAGTTCTTC; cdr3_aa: CASSDGTSGRALNNEQFF
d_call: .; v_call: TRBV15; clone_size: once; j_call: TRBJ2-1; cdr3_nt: TGTGCCACCAGCAGAGGGGAAGCGGAGGGATACAATGAGCAGTTCTTC; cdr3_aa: CATSRGEAEGYNEQFF
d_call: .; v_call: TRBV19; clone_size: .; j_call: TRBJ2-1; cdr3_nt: TGTGCCAGTGCTAGAGGGAGTCCCTACAATGAGCAGTTCTTC; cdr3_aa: CASARGSPYNEQFF
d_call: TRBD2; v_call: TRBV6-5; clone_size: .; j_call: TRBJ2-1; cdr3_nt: TGTGCCAGCAGTTACTCACTGGCGGGAGGGAATGAGCAGTTCTTC; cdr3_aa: CASSYSLAGGNEQFF
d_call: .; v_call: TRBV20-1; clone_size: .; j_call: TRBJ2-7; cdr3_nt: TGCAGTGCTAGAGGGTTGACTACTACTGGAGTCTACGAGCAGTACTTC; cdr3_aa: CSARGLTTTGVYEQYF
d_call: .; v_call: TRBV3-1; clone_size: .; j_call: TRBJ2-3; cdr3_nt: TGTGCCAGCAGCCCAACCTACAGCACAGATACGCAGTATTTT; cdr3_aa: CASSPTYSTDTQYF
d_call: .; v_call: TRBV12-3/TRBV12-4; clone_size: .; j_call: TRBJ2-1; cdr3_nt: TGTGCCAGCAGTTTCCAAAAGTATGAGCAGTTCTTC; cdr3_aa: CASSFQKYEQFF
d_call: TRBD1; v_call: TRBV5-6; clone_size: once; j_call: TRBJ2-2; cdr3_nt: TGTGCCAGCAGCGAGGACAGGAGCGGGGAGCTGTTTTTT; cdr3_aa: CASSEDRSGELFF
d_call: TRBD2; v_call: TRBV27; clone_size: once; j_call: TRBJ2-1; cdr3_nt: TGTGCCAGCAAGGGGCTAGCGGGATCCTACAATGAGCAGTTCTTC; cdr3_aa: CASKGLAGSYNEQFF
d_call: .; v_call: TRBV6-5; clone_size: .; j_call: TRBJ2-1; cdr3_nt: TGTGCCAGCAGTTACTTTGGTAGTTCGGCCAATGAGCAGTTCTTC; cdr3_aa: CASSYFGSSANEQFF
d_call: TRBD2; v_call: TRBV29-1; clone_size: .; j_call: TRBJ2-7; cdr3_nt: TGCAGCGTTGATCTAGCGGGGAACTACGAGCAGTACTTC; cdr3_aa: CSVDLAGNYEQYF
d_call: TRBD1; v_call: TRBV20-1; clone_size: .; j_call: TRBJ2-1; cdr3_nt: TGCAGTGCTAAAAGGACAGGGGATACCAATGAGCAGTTCTTC; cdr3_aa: CSAKRTGDTNEQFF
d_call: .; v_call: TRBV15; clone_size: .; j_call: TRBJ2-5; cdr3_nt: TGTGCCACCAGCGGGGCCTCGACTTCGGGGACCCAGTACTTC; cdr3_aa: CATSGASTSGTQYF
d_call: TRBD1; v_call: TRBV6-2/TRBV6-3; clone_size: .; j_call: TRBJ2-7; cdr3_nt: TGTGCCAGCCAAATAAGCTGGGACAGGGACCACGAGCAGTACTTC; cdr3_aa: CASQISWDRDHEQYF
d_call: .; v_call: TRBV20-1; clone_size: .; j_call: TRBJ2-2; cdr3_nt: TGCAGTGCAACTACAGGGTCCGGGGAGCTGTTTTTT; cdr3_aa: CSATTGSGELFF
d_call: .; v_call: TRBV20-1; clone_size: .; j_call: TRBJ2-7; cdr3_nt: TGCAGTGCTAGACCCCTCGACAACTACGAGCAGTACTTC; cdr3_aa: CSARPLDNYEQYF
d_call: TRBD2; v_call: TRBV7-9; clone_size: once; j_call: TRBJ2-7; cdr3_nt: TGTGCCAGCAGCTGGACTAGCGGGAGGCCCGGGGATCCCTACGAGCAGTACTTC; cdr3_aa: CASSWTSGRPGDPYEQYF
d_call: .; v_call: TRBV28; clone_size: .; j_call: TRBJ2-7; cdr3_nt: TGTGCCAGCAGTGATGACACCCCCTACGAGCAGTACTTC; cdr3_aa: CASSDDTPYEQYF
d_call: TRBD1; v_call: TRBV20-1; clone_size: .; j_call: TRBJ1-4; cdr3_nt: TGCAGTGCTAGAGTGGGACAGGGCCATGAAAAACTGTTTTTT; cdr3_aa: CSARVGQGHEKLFF
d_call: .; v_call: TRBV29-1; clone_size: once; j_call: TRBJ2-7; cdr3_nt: TGCAGCGTTGTTGGGGCGGTCGCCTCCTACGAGCAGTACTTC; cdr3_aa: CSVVGAVASYEQYF
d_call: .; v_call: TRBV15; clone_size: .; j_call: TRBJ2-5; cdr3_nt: TGTGCCACCAGCAGTGGCCTGACAGACCAAGAGACCCAGTACTTC; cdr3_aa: CATSSGLTDQETQYF